A selection of T cell receptor beta chains follows, all from one sample in a study of identical twins. TCRdb used MiXCR to reprocess the 5' RACE reads, holding one entry per CDR3 protein. The profile covers roughly 220,000 distinct CDR3 sequences, with 6.5% appearing a single time and approximately 15% taken by the ten largest. In addition, the sample was reused for a study of T cells expressing NK-cell markers.

Sequencing was done on a sample of CD8+ T cells sorted from blood. All receptors come from a woman between 18 and 29 years old in good health. CDR3s include the opening cysteine and the closing phenylalanine or tryptophan. A D gene is named only where the DNA matches it firmly. Only some rows state a clone size, as once, few, many or a class for expanded clones.

d_gene	v_gene	abundance	j_gene	CDR3nt	CDR3aa
-	TRBV12-3/TRBV12-4	many	TRBJ1-2	TGTGCCAGCAGTACCCGTTTCAGGGAGGAAGGCTACACCTTC	CASSTRFREEGYTF
-	TRBV7-6	many	TRBJ2-3	TGTGCCAGCAGCTTAGGGGGGACTTTAGATACGCAGTATTTT	CASSLGGTLDTQYF
TRBD1	TRBV2	-	TRBJ2-7	TGTGCCAGCAGAGCCCGGGACAGGGGGCCCTACGAGCAGTACTTC	CASRARDRGPYEQYF
TRBD1	TRBV7-9	-	TRBJ1-1	TGTGCCAGCACCCAGGGGGCTCGCAGCACTGAAGCTTTCTTT	CASTQGARSTEAFF
TRBD2	TRBV12-3/TRBV12-4	many	TRBJ2-1	TGTGCCAGCAGCCCCTCGGGGGGTTACAATGAGCAGTTCTTC	CASSPSGGYNEQFF
-	TRBV5-5	many	TRBJ2-7	TGTGCCAGCAGCCCCGGATTAGGGTCCTACGAGCAGTACTTC	CASSPGLGSYEQYF
-	TRBV10-2	many	TRBJ2-1	TGCGCCAGCAGTGGCACCCTTGGGAATGAGCAGTTCTTC	CASSGTLGNEQFF
-	TRBV10-1	-	TRBJ2-7	TGCGCCAGCGGCAGTACCGGGGGCTACGAGCAGTACTTC	CASGSTGGYEQYF
-	TRBV12-3/TRBV12-4	many	TRBJ1-2	TGTGCCAGCAGTCCCGGAGAATATGGCTACACCTTC	CASSPGEYGYTF
TRBD1	TRBV2	few	TRBJ2-7	TGTGCCAGCAGTATCAGGGGGCAGTCCCACGAGCAGTACTTC	CASSIRGQSHEQYF
-	TRBV7-9	-	TRBJ2-5	TGTGCCAGCAGCCGACCAGGGGCGGGAGAGACCCAGTACTTC	CASSRPGAGETQYF
-	TRBV6-2/TRBV6-3	few	TRBJ2-2	TGTGCCAGCAGATACCACGAGGGGAGGGAGCTGTTTTTT	CASRYHEGRELFF
TRBD2	TRBV12-5	few	TRBJ2-1	TGTGCTAGTGGTATCGGGGGTAGCGGGAGTCTGGGGAATGAGCAGTTCTTC	CASGIGGSGSLGNEQFF
-	TRBV21-1	-	TRBJ2-7	TGTGCCAGCAGCACCCAGTGGACAGGGTTGGCCTACGAGCAGTACTTC	CASSTQWTGLAYEQYF
TRBD1	TRBV12-3/TRBV12-4	many	TRBJ2-3	TGTGCCAGCAGTCTACGACAGGGGACAGATACGCAGTATTTT	CASSLRQGTDTQYF
-	TRBV4-1	-	TRBJ2-1	TGCGCCAGCAGCCGAATTACAGGTTACAATGAGCAGTTCTTC	CASSRITGYNEQFF
-	TRBV5-6	-	TRBJ2-7	TGTGCCATGGGCCCGGGACTCCTCTTCGAGCAGTACTTC	CAMGPGLLFEQYF
-	TRBV7-9	-	TRBJ1-4	TGTGCCAGCAGCTCACGTGGCCGAGGCGGTCGGGAAAAACTGTTTTTT	CASSSRGRGGREKLFF
TRBD1	TRBV12-3/TRBV12-4	many	TRBJ1-1	TGTGCCAGCAGTTCCGGGGGACAGGGGACCATGAACACTGAAGCTTTCTTT	CASSSGGQGTMNTEAFF
TRBD2	TRBV25-1	few	TRBJ2-3	TGTGCCAGCAGCCACACTAGCGGGAAGGCAGATACGCAGTATTTT	CASSHTSGKADTQYF
-	TRBV20-1	medium-sized	TRBJ2-6	TGCAGTGCCCCGGACTGGGGCTCTGGGGCCAACGTCCTGACTTTC	CSAPDWGSGANVLTF
-	TRBV3-1	once	TRBJ1-4	TGTGCCAGCAGCCAACAGGTCCCGTGGACACCTAATGAAAAACTGTTTTTT	CASSQQVPWTPNEKLFF
-	TRBV29-1	many	TRBJ2-1	TGCAGCGTTCCGGGGGGCGTACGAAATGAGCAGTTCTTC	CSVPGGVRNEQFF
-	TRBV12-3/TRBV12-4	many	TRBJ1-4	TGTGCCAGCGGGAATGAAAAACTGTTTTTT	CASGNEKLFF
-	TRBV12-3/TRBV12-4	many	TRBJ2-5	TGTGCCAGCAGTTTCAACGGAGCCCAAGAGACCCAGTACTTC	CASSFNGAQETQYF
-	TRBV30	few	TRBJ2-1	TGTGCCTGGAGTTTGACCAATGAGCAGTTCTTC	CAWSLTNEQFF
-	TRBV2	-	TRBJ1-5	TGTGCCAGCAGTGAAGCGCACTGGGGGAGGAGACAGCCCCAGCATTTT	CASSEAHWGRRQPQHF
-	TRBV29-1	many	TRBJ2-7	TGCAGCGTTGGAGGGGCCTACGAGCAGTACTTC	CSVGGAYEQYF
-	TRBV7-9	-	TRBJ2-3	TGTGCCAGCAGCTTACCAGGACTAGATACGCAGTATTTT	CASSLPGLDTQYF
-	TRBV4-2	few	TRBJ1-1	TGTGCCAGCAGCCACCTAACAGGGAACACTGAAGCTTTCTTT	CASSHLTGNTEAFF
-	TRBV6-2/TRBV6-3	-	TRBJ2-1	TGTGCCAGCAGCCCGGACGGTAGGTACAATGAGCAGTTCTTC	CASSPDGRYNEQFF
TRBD1	TRBV7-9	many	TRBJ2-5	TGTGCCAGCAGCCCCCCACAGGGGGCCCAGTACCAAGAGACCCAGTACTTC	CASSPPQGAQYQETQYF
-	TRBV28	-	TRBJ2-7	TGTGCCAGCAGTCCAGGACAGCCTTCCTACGAGCAGTACTTC	CASSPGQPSYEQYF
-	TRBV12-3/TRBV12-4	-	TRBJ2-3	TGTGCCAGCAGTGACGGTGTGGATACGCAGTATTTT	CASSDGVDTQYF
TRBD2	TRBV9	few	TRBJ2-3	TGTGCCAGCAGCCACGAACTAGCGAGGAGCACAGATACGCAGTATTTT	CASSHELARSTDTQYF
TRBD1	TRBV5-6	many	TRBJ1-2	TGTGCCAGCAGGACAGGGTTTAACTATGGCTACACCTTC	CASRTGFNYGYTF
-	TRBV20-1	many	TRBJ2-3	TGCAGTGCTAGCCGTGCAGCAGATACGCAGTATTTT	CSASRAADTQYF
-	TRBV12-3/TRBV12-4	few	TRBJ2-3	TGTGCCAGCAGCGAAACCCTCAGCACAGATACGCAGTATTTT	CASSETLSTDTQYF
-	TRBV20-1	many	TRBJ1-1	TGCAGTGCTAGATGGGGTGAAACTGAAGCTTTCTTT	CSARWGETEAFF
TRBD2	TRBV2	few	TRBJ2-5	TGTGCCAGCAGTGAGGGGAGCGGGAAAGAGACCCAGTACTTC	CASSEGSGKETQYF
-	TRBV12-3/TRBV12-4	few	TRBJ2-3	TGTGCCAGCAGTTTTTTAGCGGGCACAGATACGCAGTATTTT	CASSFLAGTDTQYF
-	TRBV21-1	once	TRBJ2-7	TGTGCCAGCAGCTTCGCGCGAACGGACAGGCGCTACGAGCAGTACTTC	CASSFARTDRRYEQYF
-	TRBV4-3	-	TRBJ2-3	TGCGCCAGCCTAGGCACAGATACGCAGTATTTT	CASLGTDTQYF
TRBD2	TRBV11-3	few	TRBJ2-7	TGTGCCAGCAGCTTGAAACTAGCGAGCCCCTACGAGCAGTACTTC	CASSLKLASPYEQYF
-	TRBV9	few	TRBJ2-7	TGTGCCAGCAGCGTGAGTGGACAGCCGCATCCGAATTACGAGCAGTACTTC	CASSVSGQPHPNYEQYF
-	TRBV20-1	few	TRBJ1-1	TGCAGTGCTAGAGCTCCGGGTTTGAACACTGAAGCTTTCTTT	CSARAPGLNTEAFF
TRBD1	TRBV12-3/TRBV12-4	many	TRBJ1-2	TGTGCCAGCAGTTTGGGGACAGGGGGCGAGTATGGCTACACCTTC	CASSLGTGGEYGYTF
TRBD1	TRBV30	-	TRBJ2-1	TGTGCCGGAAAGACAGGGGAGGTAAATGAGCAGTTCTTC	CAGKTGEVNEQFF
-	TRBV4-1	-	TRBJ1-1	TGCGCCAGCAGCCCCCAATCGGGGGGGAACACTGAAGCTTTCTTT	CASSPQSGGNTEAFF
TRBD1	TRBV27	-	TRBJ2-5	TGTGCCAGCGGACTGAGGACAGGGATACAAGAGACCCAGTACTTC	CASGLRTGIQETQYF
TRBD2	TRBV10-3	few	TRBJ2-7	TGTGCCATCAGTGTGGCTTTAGCGGGAGATTTCCTCGAGCAGTACTTC	CAISVALAGDFLEQYF
TRBD1	TRBV12-3/TRBV12-4	many	TRBJ2-3	TGTGCCAGCAGCCCGGGGACAGGTACGCAGTATTTT	CASSPGTGTQYF
-	TRBV12-3/TRBV12-4	many	TRBJ2-2	TGTGCCAGCTCCCACGCAAACACCGGGGAGCTGTTTTTT	CASSHANTGELFF
-	TRBV13	many	TRBJ1-1	TGTGCCAGCAGCCCCGAGGAGGACACTGAAGCTTTCTTT	CASSPEEDTEAFF
TRBD2	TRBV7-9	few	TRBJ2-1	TGTGCCAGCAGCCTCACACTAGCGGCCTCCTACAATGAGCAGTTCTTC	CASSLTLAASYNEQFF